The 17 T cell receptor beta chains below all came from one sample that was sequenced in a study of graft-versus-host responses after intestinal transplantation (dated by TCRdb to the early 2020s). The antigens these receptors bind are not known. The time point label, read with the paper, signifies: cells obtained before transplantation from donor or recipient. The library was built by means of the immunoSEQ multiplex PCR assay. The clones in this table, taken by TCRdb from immuneACCESS, are in-frame only. Not every clone is retained; where verified, under half of the shortfall comes from an unresolved V gene, and the cause of the rest is unknown. Across this sample there are approximately 120,000 clones, with roughly 92% seen only once. The ten largest account for roughly 0.16% of the sample. Source: unstimulated CD4+ T cells sorted from spleen or lymph node cells, taken before intestinal transplant. The source is a human donor who received an intestinal transplant.

The genes are TRBV10-3 and TRBJ2-3; D is possibly TRBD2 (6 bases). V was trimmed by 2 bases and J by 3 bases, leaving 12 bases between them. Germline loops: CDR1 ENHRY, CDR2 SYGVKD. This CDR3 spans 15 amino acids. In nucleotides, the CDR3 is TGTGCCATCAGTGAGGGCGGGGCGGGTACAGATACGCAGTATTTT. It yields the protein CAISEGGAGTDTQYF.

The J gene is TRBJ2-7, the V gene TRBV7-9; maybe TRBD2 (6 bases). V was cut by 2 bases and J by 3 bases, with 14 bases left in between. The V gene's germline CDR1 is SEHNR and CDR2 FQNEAQ (reference sequence). The CDR3 loop spans 15 amino acids. CDR3 in amino acids: CASSLSPGVNYEQYF. CDR3 DNA sequence: TGTGCCAGCAGCTTATCCCCGGGGGTGAACTACGAGCAGTACTTC.

Regarding this clone: Distinct nucleotide sequences in the sample also encode this CDR3. This rearrangement joins TRBV5-1 to TRBJ1-1, with D unresolved. The CDR3 runs 12 residues. Germline assignment: CDR1 SGHRS and CDR2 YFSETQ. The V end lost 5 bases, the J end lost 1 base, and 6 bases lay between the germline ends. The CDR3 reads CASSWGNTEAFF. Here the CDR3 DNA reads TGCGCCAGCAGTTGGGGGAACACTGAAGCTTTCTTT.

This rearrangement joins TRBV10-2 to TRBJ1-5; 7 nucleotides align to TRBD1. Germline CDR1 WSHSY, CDR2 SAAADI. This CDR3 region has 16 residues. The trim removed 3 bases at V and 4 bases at J, leaving 9 bases unmatched. The CDR3 region is CASSDQDRVTNQPQHF. The CDR3 bases are TGCGCCAGCAGTGACCAAGACAGGGTGACAAATCAGCCCCAGCATTTT.

Concerning this clone: The sample carries other DNA sequences with the same CDR3. The chain employs TRBV6-1 and TRBJ1-1, with D perhaps matching TRBD1 (5 bases). CDR3 size: 15 residues. V was shortened by 3 bases and J by 1 base, with 12 bases between the two germline ends. The germline V gene encodes CDR1 MNHNS and CDR2 SASEGT. The CDR3 spells CASSEEGLPNTEAFF. DNA for the CDR3: TGTGCCAGCAGTGAGGAGGGGCTGCCGAACACTGAAGCTTTCTTT.

CDR3 sequence: CASSVGRLRSGALHF. The DNA for the CDR3 is TGTGCCAGCAGCGTAGGGCGACTGCGCAGTGGGGCCCTCCACTTT. This rearrangement joins TRBV9 to TRBJ1-6; D is undetermined. Between the trimmed V and J ends, which lost 0 bases and 14 bases, there was a span of 18 bases. Germline V gives CDR1 SGDLS, CDR2 YYNGEE. This CDR3 has 15 residues. The full variable domain, in which reference TRBV9 and TRBJ1-6 provide the parts outside the CDR3, is DSGVTQTPKHLITATGQRVTLRCSPRSGDLSVYWYQQSLDQGLQFLIQYYNGEERAKGNILERFSAQQFPDLHSELNLSSLELGDSALYFCASSVGRLRSGALHFGNGTRLTVT.

This clone was recorded only once. The CDR3 spells CASSLTGPGPLNSPLHF. CDR3 nucleotide sequence: TGCGCCAGCAGCCTCACCGGTCCTGGTCCGTTGAATTCACCCCTCCACTTT. The chain employs TRBV4-1 and TRBJ1-6, with no clear D. There are 17 residues in the CDR3. Trimming cost V 4 bases and J 7 bases, with 20 bases left between them. From germline, CDR1 is MGHRA and CDR2 YSYEKL.

This chain links TRBV6-5 with TRBJ1-1, with D perhaps matching TRBD1 (5 bases). The germline V gene encodes CDR1 MNHEY and CDR2 SVGAGI. The V gene lost 7 bases and the J gene lost 5 bases, with 17 bases spanning the gap. The CDR3 length is 14 residues. The CDR3 bases are TGTGCCAGCATTTATCAACAGGTTGCAACTGAAGCTTTCTTT. Amino acids: CASIYQQVATEAFF.

This clone was counted once. The V and J genes are TRBV11-3 and TRBJ2-5; TRBD1 or TRBD2 may be the D gene (5 bases each). CDR1 SGHNT and CDR2 YENEEA come from the germline V gene. The CDR3 contains 14 residues. The germline V and J ends were trimmed by 5 bases and 4 bases, with 14 bases remaining between them. The CDR3 DNA follows: TGTGCCAGCAGCCGAGGGGTCGGGGCAGAGACCCAGTACTTC. The encoded protein is CASSRGVGAETQYF.

The genes are TRBV18 and TRBJ2-1, with no clear D. Trimming left V 4 bases short and J 10 bases short, with 11 bases between. The CDR3 sequence is 12 residues long. CDR1 and CDR2 from the germline V gene are KGHSH and LQKENI. The DNA for the CDR3 is TGTGCCAGCTCACGCGATCGGACCGAGCAGTTCTTC. Protein: CASSRDRTEQFF. Supplemented by reference TRBV18 and TRBJ2-1, the full variable domain reads NAGVMQNPRHLVRRRGQEARLRCSPMKGHSHVYWYRQLPEEGLKFMVYLQKENIIDESGMPKERFSAEFPKEGPSILRIQQVVRGDSAAYFCASSRDRTEQFFGPGTRLTVL.

The gene calls are TRBV15 and TRBJ2-5; D not resolved. Germline V CDR1 and CDR2: LNHNV, YYDKDF (reference sequence). The CDR3 spans 15 residues. V lost 0 bases to trimming and J lost 5 bases, with 13 bases between them. CDR3 in DNA: TGTGCCACCAGCAGAGATCCCCCGGGCGGCGAGACCCAGTACTTC. It is translated as CATSRDPPGGETQYF.

CDR3 residues: CASKFDRLMNTEAFF. The CDR3, as DNA: TGTGCCAGTAAATTCGACAGACTCATGAACACTGAAGCTTTCTTT. This sequence joins TRBV6-1 and TRBJ1-1; maybe TRBD1 (5 bases). The V end was cut by 9 bases, the J end by 0 bases, with 17 bases between. Germline V CDR1 and CDR2: MNHNS, SASEGT. The CDR3 sequence is 15 residues long.

This clone was seen a single time. The gene calls are TRBV5-6 and TRBJ2-1; D perhaps matches TRBD2 (6 bases). Germline V lookup: CDR1 SGHDT, CDR2 YYEEEE. The V and J ends lost 2 bases and 3 bases respectively, with 18 bases between them. This CDR3 is 17 amino acids long. The CDR3 sequence: CASSLALRDWNYNEQFF. The CDR3 coding sequence is TGTGCCAGCAGCTTAGCTTTGAGGGACTGGAACTACAATGAGCAGTTCTTC. The full variable domain, rest sourced from reference TRBV5-6 and TRBJ2-1, is DAGVTQSPTHLIKTRGQQVTLRCSPKSGHDTVSWYQQALGQGPQFIFQYYEEEERQRGNFPDRFSGHQFPNYSSELNVNALLLGDSALYLCASSLALRDWNYNEQFFGPGTRLTVL.

The genes are TRBV7-6 and TRBJ2-3; D is ambiguous. This CDR3 has 14 residues. The V gene's germline CDR1 is SGHVS and CDR2 FNYEAQ. The germline V and J ends were trimmed by 5 bases and 1 base, with 10 bases remaining between them. CDR3 DNA sequence: TGTGCCAGCAGCCCCCGGTTAGGCACAGATACGCAGTATTTT. This gives the protein CASSPRLGTDTQYF.

The chain has TRBV15 and TRBJ2-3; D uncertain. Trimming removed 1 base at V and 7 bases at J, with 9 bases between. Per germline, CDR1 LNHNV and CDR2 YYDKDF (reference sequence). This CDR3 is 13 amino acids long. CDR3 sequence: CATSRGELNTQYF. CDR3 bases: TGTGCCACCAGCAGAGGTGAGCTAAATACGCAGTATTTT.

This rearrangement joins TRBV6-1 to TRBJ1-5, with D possibly being TRBD1 (5 bases). CDR3 length: 15 amino acids. V was clipped by 8 bases and J by 0 bases, with 14 bases between them. Germline loops: CDR1 MNHNS, CDR2 SASEGT. CDR3 sequence reads: CASSPGQGSNQPQHF. CDR3 DNA: TGTGCCAGCTCTCCGGGGCAGGGTAGCAATCAGCCCCAGCATTTT.

The CDR3 reads CASSRDSRSYEQYF. CDR3 sequence (DNA): TGTGCCAGTAGCAGGGACAGCCGCTCCTACGAGCAGTACTTC. The chain employs TRBV19 and TRBJ2-7, with 7 bases identical to TRBD1. V dropped 6 bases and J dropped 0; count of bases not matched to a gene: 5. The CDR3 length is 14 residues. Germline CDR1 LNHDA, CDR2 SQIVND (reference sequence).